The clone carrying this T cell receptor beta chain has just a few counts. Its antigen remains unknown. This sample is drawn from a study of response to subunit inactivated influenza vaccine. Overall study results and limits: T cells newly recruited by each seasonal influenza vaccination are few, the authors suggested.

MiXCR, run by TCRdb on the RT-PCR reads, gives a single entry per CDR3 protein. The table records 450,000 to 600,000 distinct CDR3 sequences, more than 15% of them present only once. In germline, CDR1 is SGHVS, CDR2 FQNEAQ. V was shortened by 3 bases and J by 1 base, with 11 bases between the two germline ends. The CDR3 is made up of 15 amino acids. This clonotype was obtained from a man aged 45-69 years who received an inactivated influenza vaccine. Sequenced material: CD4+ T cells sorted from PBMCs, taken 23 months after vaccination. The chain has TRBV7-8 and TRBJ2-3, with D perhaps matching TRBD1 (6 bases). This chain's CDR3 is CASSLKYRGTDTQYF. DNA of the CDR3: TGTGCCAGCAGCTTGAAGTACAGGGGCACAGATACGCAGTATTTT.